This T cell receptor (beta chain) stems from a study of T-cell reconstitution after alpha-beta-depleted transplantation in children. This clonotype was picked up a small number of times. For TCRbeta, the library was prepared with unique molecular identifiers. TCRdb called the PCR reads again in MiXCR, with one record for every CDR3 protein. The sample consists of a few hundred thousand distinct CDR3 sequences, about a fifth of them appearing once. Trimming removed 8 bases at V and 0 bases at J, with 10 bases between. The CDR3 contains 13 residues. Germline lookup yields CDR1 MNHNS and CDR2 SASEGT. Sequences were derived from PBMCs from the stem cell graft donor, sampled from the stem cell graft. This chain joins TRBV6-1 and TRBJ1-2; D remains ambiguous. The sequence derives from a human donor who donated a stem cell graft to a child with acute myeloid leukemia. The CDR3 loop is CASHPAPNYGYTF. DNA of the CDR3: TGTGCCAGCCACCCAGCCCCTAACTATGGCTACACCTTC.